This T cell receptor (beta chain) was sequenced in a study of blood T cell repertoires in COVID-19. Method: immunoSEQ multiplex PCR; TCRdb's copy keeps in-frame clones and lacks some. The data hold about 63,000 clones, with 79% observed a single time. The CDR3 extends over 12 amino acids. The V end lost 5 bases, the J end lost 6 bases, and 10 bases lay between the germline ends. The germline V gene encodes CDR1 GTSNPN and CDR2 SVGIG (reference sequence). Sequencing was performed on peripheral blood. The chain joins TRBV30 to TRBJ2-2; maybe TRBD1 (6 bases). This receptor was identified in a human donor in a cohort sampled during active COVID-19. CDR3 sequence reads: CAWGQGSGELFF. The DNA of the CDR3 is TGTGCCTGGGGGCAGGGGTCCGGGGAGCTGTTTTTT.